Listed here are 22 T cell receptor beta chains from one sample, sequenced in a study of T cells in Graves' hyperthyroidism and ophthalmopathy. What was amplified from RNA transcripts were TCR beta CDR3 regions. In the first-round RT-PCR of the TCR CDR3, the HTBI primer set was used. TCRdb re-called the multiplex PCR reads through MiXCR, storing one row per CDR3 protein. The data contain 550,000 to 850,000 distinct CDR3 sequences, around 20% of them singletons. The sample consisted of blood. The receptors shown here come from a woman in her forties or fifties with Graves' hyperthyroidism that later progressed to Graves' ophthalmopathy.

The V call is TRBV27, the J call TRBJ2-7; 8 nucleotides align to TRBD1. Losses at the gene ends were 5 bases for V and 2 bases for J; bases not matched to a gene: 5. The CDR3 extends over 14 amino acids. Germline CDR1 is MNHEY and CDR2 is SMNVEV (reference sequence). CDR3 sequence (DNA): TGTGCCAGCAGTGCAGGGGGCCTAACCTACGAGCAGTACTTC. This gives the protein CASSAGGLTYEQYF.

To note about this clonotype: One end of the junction fails to match germline, which may point to a read error. V usage is TRBV27 and J usage is TRBJ1-5; the match to TRBD1 covers 9 bases. Germline assignment: CDR1 MNHEY and CDR2 SMNVEV (reference sequence). The CDR3 spans 15 residues. In DNA, the CDR3 is TGTGCCAACAGTGGGACAGGGCTTCGCAATCAGCCCCAGCATTTT. Translation: CANSGTGLRNQPQHF.

The genes are TRBV19 and TRBJ1-1; the D gene is possibly TRBD1 (5 bases). The V gene's germline CDR1 is LNHDA and CDR2 SQIVND (reference sequence). Trimming stripped 4 bases from V and 5 bases from J, with 11 bases between. The CDR3 is 13 amino acids. The CDR3 DNA follows: TGTGCCAGTAGTAGCAGGGTGGGTACTGAAGCTTTCTTT. Amino acid sequence: CASSSRVGTEAFF. The entire variable domain, with the rest obtained from reference TRBV19 and TRBJ1-1, is as follows: DGGITQSPKYLFRKEGQNVTLSCEQNLNHDAMYWYRQDPGQGLRLIYYSQIVNDFQKGDIAEGYSVSREKKESFPLTVTSAQKNPTAFYLCASSSRVGTEAFFGQGTRLTVV.

The chain combines TRBV30 with TRBJ1-5; TRBD1 aligns across 7 bases. With 3 bases clipped from V and 3 bases from J, the junction kept 5 bases outside the gene matches. Germline lookup yields CDR1 GTSNPN and CDR2 SVGIG (reference sequence). The CDR3 extends over 14 amino acids. As DNA, the CDR3 is TGTGCCTGGAGCCTGACAGGGTCCAATCAGCCCCAGCATTTT. Amino acid sequence: CAWSLTGSNQPQHF.

This clonotype appeared a few times. The J gene is TRBJ1-1, the V gene TRBV7-9, with D possibly matching TRBD1 (6 bases). The germline V and J ends were trimmed by 7 bases and 6 bases, with 15 bases remaining between them. The V gene's germline CDR1 is SEHNR and CDR2 FQNEAQ (reference sequence). The CDR3 loop spans 13 amino acids. CDR3 in amino acids: CASIAGQISEAFF. DNA of the CDR3: TGTGCCAGCATTGCCGGACAGATTTCTGAAGCTTTCTTT.

This clonotype was picked up a small number of times. This sequence joins TRBV12-3 or TRBV12-4 and TRBJ2-7, with D perhaps matching TRBD2 (6 bases). V was pared by 0 bases and J by 3 bases, with 12 bases between. There are 15 residues in the CDR3. DNA of the CDR3: TGTGCCAGCAGTTTAGCGGGCGGGAACGGCTACGAGCAGTACTTC. Translation: CASSLAGGNGYEQYF.

A few counts support this clonotype. V usage is TRBV6-2 or TRBV6-3 and J usage is TRBJ2-2; 12 nucleotides line up with TRBD2. The V and J ends lost 6 bases and 3 bases, in that order; junction bases with no gene match: 5. From germline, CDR1 is MNHEY and CDR2 SVGEGT. The length of the CDR3 is 16 residues. The CDR3 bases are TGTGCCAGCAGAACCGGACTAGCGGGGTACACCGGGGAGCTGTTTTTT. As protein: CASRTGLAGYTGELFF.

The chain recombines TRBV11-2 with TRBJ2-7; D not certain. The germline V and J ends were trimmed by 0 bases and 1 base, with 10 bases remaining between them. Germline assignment: CDR1 SGHAT and CDR2 FQNNGV. The CDR3 consists of 15 residues. CDR3 protein: CASSLESLESYEQYF. The CDR3 nucleotides read TGTGCCAGCAGCTTAGAGTCTCTAGAGTCCTACGAGCAGTACTTC.

The J gene is TRBJ1-2, the V gene TRBV19; D might be TRBD1 (6 bases). The CDR3 covers 15 residues. Germline CDR1 and CDR2: LNHDA and SQIVND (reference sequence). V lost 4 bases and J 4 bases, leaving 16 bases between the germline ends. CDR3 nucleotide sequence: TGTGCCAGTAGTAATTCAGGGGATGTAAGCTATGGCTACACCTTC. Amino acids: CASSNSGDVSYGYTF.

The V call is TRBV2, the J call TRBJ1-1, with D unclear. The CDR3 has 15 residues. V was pared by 5 bases and J by 4 bases, with 17 bases between. CDR1 SNHLY and CDR2 FYNNEI come from the germline V gene. Here the CDR3 DNA reads TGTGCCAGCAGTACGACCGGAGAAAGCGGCACTGAAGCTTTCTTT. It codes for CASSTTGESGTEAFF.

This clonotype was detected a few times. The rearrangement links TRBV10-3 to TRBJ2-1; 12 nucleotides agree with TRBD2. The V gene end was trimmed by 10 bases and the J gene end by 0 bases; junction bases not matched to a gene: 4. CDR3 length: 15 amino acids. Germline V gene lookup returns CDR1 ENHRY and CDR2 SYGVKD. In DNA, the CDR3 is TGTGCCACCCTAGCGGGGGGGAGCTCCTACAATGAGCAGTTCTTC. Translation gives CATLAGGSSYNEQFF.

V is TRBV25-1 and J is TRBJ1-5, with 9 bases matching TRBD1. The CDR3 covers 16 residues. The V and J ends lost 2 bases and 4 bases, in that order; junction bases with no gene match: 6. Germline V gene data show CDR1 as MGHDK and CDR2 as SYGVNS. The CDR3, as DNA: TGTGCCAGCAGTGAAGCCGGGACAGGGACTAATCAGCCCCAGCATTTT. This encodes CASSEAGTGTNQPQHF.

The chain recombines TRBV19 with TRBJ1-5; D remains ambiguous. The CDR3 is 12 amino acids. Germline V lookup: CDR1 LNHDA, CDR2 SQIVND (reference sequence). The V gene lost 1 base and the J gene lost 6 bases, with 4 bases spanning the gap. The DNA of the CDR3 is TGTGCCAGTAGTATAGTAGGTCAGCCCCAGCATTTT. Encoded protein: CASSIVGQPQHF.

This clonotype appeared a few times. The gene calls are TRBV15 and TRBJ2-7; 8 nucleotides align to TRBD2. V trimming: 0 bases; J trimming: 3 bases; junction bases outside the gene matches: 7. CDR1 is LNHNV and CDR2 is YYDKDF in the germline V gene (reference sequence). The CDR3 contains 16 residues. For the CDR3, the DNA is TGTGCCACCAGCAGAGATTTGGGACTAGTAAGCTACGAGCAGTACTTC. This sequence encodes CATSRDLGLVSYEQYF.

This clonotype was seen at least ten times. The rearrangement joins TRBV7-2 to TRBJ2-3; the match to TRBD2 covers 12 bases. The CDR3 is made up of 16 amino acids. V shed 5 bases and J 4 bases; nucleotides not matched to a gene: 7. The germline V gene encodes CDR1 SGHTA and CDR2 FQGNSA. CDR3 sequence (DNA): TGTGCCAGCAGCCGCCTGGGACTAGCGGGCGCAGATACGCAGTATTTT. It codes for CASSRLGLAGADTQYF.

This chain uses TRBV27 with TRBJ2-3; the D is unclear. Looked up from germline, CDR1 is MNHEY and CDR2 is SMNVEV (reference sequence). The CDR3 has 15 residues. V was clipped by 5 bases and J by 3 bases, with 15 bases between them. CDR3 amino acids: CASSANGWGTDTQYF. The DNA of the CDR3 is TGTGCCAGCAGTGCCAATGGGTGGGGAACAGATACGCAGTATTTT.

This clonotype was recorded at least ten times. This rearrangement joins TRBV7-3 to TRBJ2-5, with D tentatively TRBD1 or TRBD2 (5 bases each). The germline gives CDR1 SGHTA, CDR2 FQGTGA. The CDR3 covers 16 residues. The germline V and J ends were trimmed by 5 bases and 4 bases, with 20 bases remaining between them. CDR3 DNA: TGTGCCAGCAGCCCCCTACCTGGGGGTATTAGAGAGACCCAGTACTTC. Protein product: CASSPLPGGIRETQYF. The full variable domain, completed using reference TRBV7-3 and TRBJ2-5, is GAGVSQTPSNKVTEKGKYVELRCDPISGHTALYWYRQSLGQGPEFLIYFQGTGAADDSGLPNDRFFAVRPEGSVSTLKIQRTERGDSAVYLCASSPLPGGIRETQYFGPGTRLLVL.

This clonotype showed up just a few times. The chain recombines TRBV27 with TRBJ1-2; 7 bases are shared with TRBD1. Germline loops: CDR1 MNHEY, CDR2 SMNVEV (reference sequence). The CDR3 runs 14 residues. V dropped 4 bases and J dropped 8; count of bases not matched to a gene: 10. CDR3 amino acids: CASSSLQGIGGYTF. In DNA form, the CDR3 reads TGTGCCAGCAGTTCTTTACAGGGGATAGGGGGCTACACCTTC.

The V and J genes are TRBV11-2 and TRBJ1-1; possibly TRBD1 for D (6 bases). Germline CDR1 reads SGHAT; CDR2 reads FQNNGV. The CDR3 is made up of 17 amino acids. Trimming removed 1 base at V and 4 bases at J, with 19 bases between. The CDR3 sequence: CASSLVPPGGPSTEAFF. As DNA, the CDR3 is TGTGCCAGCAGCTTAGTCCCTCCGGGGGGGCCTAGCACTGAAGCTTTCTTT.

This clonotype was observed a few times. Possible read error: a much larger clone is one base away. This rearrangement joins TRBV12-5 to TRBJ2-1; TRBD2 is a possible D gene (7 bases). Germline-derived CDR1 and CDR2 are LGHNT and FRNRAP. The CDR3 is 12 amino acids. Here the CDR3 DNA reads TGTGCTGGTGGGAGGGGGGTTGGCGAGCAGTTCTTC. It specifies CAGGRGVGEQFF.

This clonotype was recorded many times. The chain carries TRBV12-3 or TRBV12-4 and TRBJ1-2; 8 positions match TRBD1. Trimming took 5 bases from V and 6 from J; bases not matched to a gene: 8. This CDR3 region has 14 residues. The CDR3 coding sequence is TGTGCCAGCAGTCCTGGACAGGGAACGAATGGCTACACCTTC. Translation gives CASSPGQGTNGYTF.

Note on this clonotype: At one end the junction does not follow the germline gene, possibly because of a read error. This chain uses TRBV4-1 with TRBJ2-3; D gene unclear. Germline-derived CDR1 and CDR2 are MGHRA and YSYEKL. The CDR3 spans 16 residues. CDR3 DNA: TGCGCCAGCGGCCAAGGGATTTCCCCGAGCACAGATACGCAGTATTTT. It codes for CASGQGISPSTDTQYF.